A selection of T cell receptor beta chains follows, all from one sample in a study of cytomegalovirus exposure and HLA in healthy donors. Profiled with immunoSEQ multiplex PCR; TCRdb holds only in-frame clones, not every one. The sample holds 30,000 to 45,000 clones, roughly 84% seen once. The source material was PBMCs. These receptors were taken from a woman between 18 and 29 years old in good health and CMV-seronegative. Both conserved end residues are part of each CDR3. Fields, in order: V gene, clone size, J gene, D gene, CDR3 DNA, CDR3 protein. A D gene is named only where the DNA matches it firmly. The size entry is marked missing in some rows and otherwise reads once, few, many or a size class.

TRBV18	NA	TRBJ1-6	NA	TGTGCCAGCTCTCCCGGGATAAATTCACCCCTCCACTTT	CASSPGINSPLHF
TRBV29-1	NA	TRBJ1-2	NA	TGCAGCGTTGAAGGTTCTAACTATGGCTACCCCTTC	CSVEGSNYGYPF
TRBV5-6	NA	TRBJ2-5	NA	TGTGCCAGCAGCCGTGGCGGAACGGGTGGAGAGACCCAGTACTTC	CASSRGGTGGETQYF
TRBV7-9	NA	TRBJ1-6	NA	TGTGCCAGCAGCGACCGGGACTGGGCACCCCTCCACTTT	CASSDRDWAPLHF
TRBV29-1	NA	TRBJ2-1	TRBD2	TGCAGCTTAGAAGGGACTAGCGGGAGCAGGGGCAATGAGCAGTTCTTC	CSLEGTSGSRGNEQFF
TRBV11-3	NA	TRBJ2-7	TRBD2	TGTGCCAGCAGTCAACACAGGGGACTAGCGGCAAACGAGCAGTACTTC	CASSQHRGLAANEQYF
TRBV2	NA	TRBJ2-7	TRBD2	TGTGCCAGCAGAACTCTAGCGGGGGCCTACGAGCAGTACTTC	CASRTLAGAYEQYF
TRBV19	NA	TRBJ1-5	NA	TGTGCCAGTAGTCTCCTCCTAAGCAATCAGCCCCAGCATTTT	CASSLLLSNQPQHF
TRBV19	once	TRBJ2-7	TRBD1	TGTGCCAGTAGTACCTCAGGCCCGGGACAGGGTGGATCCTACGAGCAGTACTTC	CASSTSGPGQGGSYEQYF
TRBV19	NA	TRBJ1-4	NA	TGTGCCAGTAGTACCCAGGGGTATGAAAAACTGTTTTTT	CASSTQGYEKLFF
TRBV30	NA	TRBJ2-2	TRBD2	TGTGCCTGGAGGGGACTAGCGGTAAACACCGGGGAGCTGTTTTTT	CAWRGLAVNTGELFF
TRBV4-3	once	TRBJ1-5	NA	TGCGCCAGCAGCCAAGATATGGGAGATCAGCCCCAGCATTTT	CASSQDMGDQPQHF
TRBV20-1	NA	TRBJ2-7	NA	TGCAGTGCTAGACAATACGAGCAGTACTTC	CSARQYEQYF
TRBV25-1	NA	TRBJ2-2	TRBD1	TGTGCCAGCAGTGGACAGGGGGCGGTCGGGGAGCTGTTTTTT	CASSGQGAVGELFF
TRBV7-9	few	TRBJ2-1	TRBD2	TGTGCCAGCACTACTAGCGGGAGGGCATTCAACAATGAGCAGTTCTTC	CASTTSGRAFNNEQFF
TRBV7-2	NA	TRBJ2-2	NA	TGTGCCAGCACTCGGAGTACCGGGGAGCTGTTTTTT	CASTRSTGELFF
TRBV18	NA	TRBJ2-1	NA	TGTGCCAGCTCATCCTTAGCTTCCAATGAGCAGTTCTTC	CASSSLASNEQFF
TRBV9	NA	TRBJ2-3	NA	TGTGCCAGCAGCGTATATGGCGGGGAGACAGATACGCAGTATTTT	CASSVYGGETDTQYF
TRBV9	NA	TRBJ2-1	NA	TGTGCCAGCAGCGCTGCGAAAGACAATGAGCAGTTCTTC	CASSAAKDNEQFF
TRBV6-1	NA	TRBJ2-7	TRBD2	TGTGCCAGCAGTGGGGGTGTAGCGGGCGCCTACGAGCAGTACTTC	CASSGGVAGAYEQYF
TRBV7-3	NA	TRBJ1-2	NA	TGTGCCAGCAGCTTGGACTATAACTATGGCTACACCTTC	CASSLDYNYGYTF
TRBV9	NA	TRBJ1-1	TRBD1	TGTGCCAGCAGCCCGCAGGGGGCGCGTGGCACTGAAGCTTTCTTT	CASSPQGARGTEAFF
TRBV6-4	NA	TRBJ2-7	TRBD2	TGTGCCAGCAGTGAGACTAGCGATGCCTACGAGCAGTACTTC	CASSETSDAYEQYF
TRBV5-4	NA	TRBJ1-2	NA	TGTGCCAGCAGCTCAGACGGGAACTATGGCTACACCTTC	CASSSDGNYGYTF
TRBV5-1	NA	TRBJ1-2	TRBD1	TGCGCCAGCAGCTTGGCGCAGGGGGTCTATGGCTACACCTTC	CASSLAQGVYGYTF
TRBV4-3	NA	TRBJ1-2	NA	TGCGCCAGCAGCCTACAAGTCGGGGTAGAGGGCTACACCTTC	CASSLQVGVEGYTF
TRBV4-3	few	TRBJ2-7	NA	TGCGCCAGCAGCCAAGATATGACGGAGTACGAGCAGTACTTC	CASSQDMTEYEQYF
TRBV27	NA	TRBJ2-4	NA	TGTGCCAGCGGCCTCTCAGGATCGCTAGCCAAAAACATTCAGTACTTC	CASGLSGSLAKNIQYF
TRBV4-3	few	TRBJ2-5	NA	TGCGCCAGCAGCCAAGATTGGCAGCCCCAGGAATGGGAGCAGTACTTC	CASSQDWQPQEWEQYF
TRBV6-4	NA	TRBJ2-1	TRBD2	TGTGCCAGCAGGGCCGGGACTAGTGAGGGGGATGAGCAGTTCTTC	CASRAGTSEGDEQFF
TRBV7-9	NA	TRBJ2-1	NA	TGTGCCAGCAGCCTGGGTCCACGGGACAATGAGCAGTTCTTC	CASSLGPRDNEQFF
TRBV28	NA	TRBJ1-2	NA	TGTGCCAGCAGCTCGACAGGCGTCTATGGCTACACCTTC	CASSSTGVYGYTF
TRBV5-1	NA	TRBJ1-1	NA	TGCGCCAGCAGCTTTGACGAGACTATGAACACTGAAGCTTTCTTT	CASSFDETMNTEAFF
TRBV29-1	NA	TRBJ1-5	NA	TGCAGCGTTGGAGACGGGGTATTGGGCAATCAGCCCCAGAATTTT	CSVGDGVLGNQPQNF
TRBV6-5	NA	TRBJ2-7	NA	TGTGCCAGCAGGACCGTGGGAGGATATCAGTACTTC	CASRTVGGYQYF
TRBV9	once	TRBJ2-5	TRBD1	TGTGCCAGCAGCCCAAGACAGGGGCAGGGGGAGACCCAGTACTTC	CASSPRQGQGETQYF
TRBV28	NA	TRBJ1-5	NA	TGTGCCAGCAGAACGGGACAAATGGACAATCAGCCCCAGCATTTT	CASRTGQMDNQPQHF
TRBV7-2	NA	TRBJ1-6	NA	TGTGCCAGCAGAATGAAGGGACTAGGAAATTCACCCCTCCACTTT	CASRMKGLGNSPLHF
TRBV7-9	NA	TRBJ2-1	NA	TGTGCCAGCAGCCGACTCCCGGGTGGGGGAGGTGGTGACAATGAGCAGTTCTTC	CASSRLPGGGGGDNEQFF
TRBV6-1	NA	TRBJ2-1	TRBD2	TGTGCCAGCCTCGGGGGAACCGGGACTAGTAATGAGCAGTTCTTC	CASLGGTGTSNEQFF
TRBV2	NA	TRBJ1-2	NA	TGTGCCAGCAGAGAACCAAGACAGGTTTCGCCGCTCGGCTACACCTTC	CASREPRQVSPLGYTF
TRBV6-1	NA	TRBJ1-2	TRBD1	TGTGCCAGCAGTCCCGGGACAGCTAACTATGGCTACCCCTTC	CASSPGTANYGYPF
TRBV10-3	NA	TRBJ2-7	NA	TGTGCCATCAGGCACAGGGAAGCAAACTACGAGCAGTACTTC	CAIRHREANYEQYF
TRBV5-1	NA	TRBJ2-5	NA	TGCGCCAGCAGCTTGGATGGGGGCGGTCAAGAGACCCAGTACTTC	CASSLDGGGQETQYF
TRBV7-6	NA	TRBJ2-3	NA	TGTGCCAGCAGCTCGCGGGTCGGCACAGATACGCAGTATTTT	CASSSRVGTDTQYF
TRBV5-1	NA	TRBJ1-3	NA	TGCGCCAGCAGCCCGGGTGCGCGAAACACCATATATTTT	CASSPGARNTIYF
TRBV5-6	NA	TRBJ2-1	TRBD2	TGTGCCAGCAGCTTGAACCTAGCGGGGTACAATGAGCAGTTCTTC	CASSLNLAGYNEQFF
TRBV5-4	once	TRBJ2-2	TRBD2	TGTGCCAGCAGCTTGGCTAGCGGGGGGGCCGGGGAGCTGTTTTTT	CASSLASGGAGELFF
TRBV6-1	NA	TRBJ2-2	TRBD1	TGTGCCAGCACCGGGACAGCTTACACCGGGGAGCTGTTTTTT	CASTGTAYTGELFF
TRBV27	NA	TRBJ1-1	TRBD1	TGTGCCAGCAAAACTACAGGGGGGACTGAAGCTTTCTTT	CASKTTGGTEAFF